The entry below describes one T cell receptor beta chain. Profiled with immunoSEQ multiplex PCR; TCRdb holds only in-frame clones, not every one. The sample lists some 20,000 clones, around 75% occurring once. CDR3 length equals 16 residues. J lost 5 bases, V lost 3 bases, and 10 bases had no gene match. Germline V gene data show CDR1 as MGHRA and CDR2 as YSYEKL. The data are from a study of chemoradiotherapy in HPV16-positive cancers. Study summary: A couple of HPV16-positive patients' cells yielded candidate HPV-specific clones and common motifs.

This specimen was acquired from a patient who underwent chemoradiotherapy. The chain links TRBV4-1 to TRBJ2-3; 8 bases map to TRBD2. The sequence was collected from a human donor with HPV-associated anogenital cancer. CDR3 loop: CASSHLQAGAEDTQYF. CDR3 coding DNA: TGCGCCAGCAGCCACCTTCAAGCGGGGGCAGAAGATACGCAGTATTTT.